This TCR beta chain was sequenced during a study of shared clonotypes between healthy human individuals. This CDR3 is 15 amino acids long. V shed 1 base, J shed 9 bases, and the junction held 7 bases outside the gene matches. Per the germline V gene, CDR1 is SQVTM and CDR2 is ANQGSEA. The study ran the assay at deep level. Here immunoSEQ multiplex PCR was the method, and the copy in TCRdb shows in-frame clones only, minus some. The repertoire holds about 490,000 clones, with 70% to 85% as singletons. Sequencing was performed on PBMCs. The TCR originated in a woman in her thirties or forties in good health. Some clones in this sample may be carry-over from other donors' samples. The rearrangement uses TRBV29-1 and TRBJ2-1, with 12 bases that match TRBD2. Written as DNA, the CDR3 is TGCAGCGTTGAAGTACTAGCGGGAGGTGAAGGTGAGCAGTTCTTC. It translates to CSVEVLAGGEGEQFF.